The 17 T cell receptor beta chains below all came from one sample that was sequenced in a study of T cells after yellow fever vaccination. TCRdb fed the 5' RACE reads into MiXCR, producing one record per CDR3 protein. This table holds 250,000 or so distinct CDR3 sequences, approximately 6.8% found once. Specimen: CD4+ T cells sorted from PBMCs, collected on the day of the yellow fever booster vaccination. The receptor set was obtained from a man under 40 who received the YFV17D yellow fever vaccine.

This chain joins TRBV7-2 and TRBJ2-3, with D perhaps TRBD1 (6 bases). The CDR3 spans 15 residues. Per germline, CDR1 SGHTA and CDR2 FQGNSA. The ends were cut back, 8 bases at V and 2 bases at J, with 17 bases in the middle. This CDR3 is CASAAGQIFTDTQYF. The CDR3 DNA follows: TGTGCCAGCGCTGCTGGACAGATTTTCACAGATACGCAGTATTTT.

At least ten counts were recorded for this clonotype. The genes are TRBV28 and TRBJ2-1, with D unresolved. CDR1 and CDR2 from the germline V gene are MDHEN and SYDVKM. This CDR3 is 12 amino acids long. Trimming cost V 6 bases and J 6 bases, with 9 bases left between them. The CDR3, as DNA: TGTGCCAGCAGCTTGATAAGCAATGAGCAGTTCTTC. Protein sequence: CASSLISNEQFF.

This clonotype was seen a handful of times. The rearrangement uses TRBV12-3 or TRBV12-4 and TRBJ2-1, with D possibly TRBD2 on 5 matching bases. The germline V and J ends were trimmed by 3 bases and 4 bases, with 19 bases remaining between them. CDR3 length: 17 residues. In DNA, the CDR3 is TGTGCCAGCAGTTTGGCCCTCGAGCGGAGAATTTACAATGAGCAGTTCTTC. It encodes CASSLALERRIYNEQFF.

The rearrangement links TRBV9 to TRBJ2-1, with TRBD1 identical over 7 bases. In germline, CDR1 is SGDLS, CDR2 YYNGEE. V trimming: 2 bases; J trimming: 6 bases; junction bases outside the gene matches: 2. There are 13 residues in the CDR3. The CDR3 nucleotides read TGTGCCAGCAGCGTCACAGGGGCCAATGAGCAGTTCTTC. This translates into CASSVTGANEQFF. Using reference TRBV9 and TRBJ2-1 for the parts outside the CDR3, the full variable domain is DSGVTQTPKHLITATGQRVTLRCSPRSGDLSVYWYQQSLDQGLQFLIQYYNGEERAKGNILERFSAQQFPDLHSELNLSSLELGDSALYFCASSVTGANEQFFGPGTRLTVL.

Remarks on this clonotype: Mismatch with germline at one junction end may stem from a read error. This rearrangement joins TRBV7-7 to TRBJ2-5; a weak D match, TRBD2 (5 bases). This CDR3 is 14 amino acids long. Germline V CDR1 and CDR2: SSHAT, FNYEAQ (reference sequence). CDR3 nucleotides: TGTGCTAGCAGCCCCTGGGAGTCGGGAGAGACCCAGTACTTC. It specifies CASSPWESGETQYF.

This chain uses TRBV28 with TRBJ2-7; TRBD1 aligns across 9 bases. CDR1 and CDR2 from the germline V gene are MDHEN and SYDVKM. V shed 4 bases, J shed 5 bases, and the junction held 15 bases outside the gene matches. CDR3 length: 17 amino acids. CDR3 residues: CASSSWGTGGRSNEQYF. The DNA for the CDR3 is TGTGCCAGCAGTTCTTGGGGCACAGGGGGCAGGAGTAACGAGCAGTACTTC.

There are many counts of this clonotype. CDR3 loop: CSANYPPEGHEQFF. The CDR3 nucleotides read TGCAGTGCTAACTATCCCCCCGAAGGACATGAGCAGTTCTTC. The V call is TRBV20-1, the J call TRBJ2-1; D uncertain. The V gene lost 4 bases and the J gene lost 8 bases, with 18 bases spanning the gap. The germline V gene encodes CDR1 DFQATT and CDR2 SNEGSKA (reference sequence). The CDR3 is 14 residues long.

This clonotype was detected a few times. The chain recombines TRBV7-2 with TRBJ1-4; TRBD1 matches at 7 bases. V was pared by 2 bases and J by 6 bases, with 3 bases of the junction left unmatched. The CDR3 runs 14 residues. The germline CDR1 and CDR2 sequences are SGHTA and FQGNSA. CDR3 coding DNA: TGTGCCAGCAGCTTACAGGGGGGAGATGAAAAACTGTTTTTT. Translation: CASSLQGGDEKLFF.

This chain joins TRBV10-2 and TRBJ2-7; 9 nucleotides match TRBD2. Losses at the gene ends were 8 bases for V and 3 bases for J; bases not matched to a gene: 14. Germline V gene lookup returns CDR1 WSHSY and CDR2 SAAADI. The CDR3 runs to 16 residues. The chain's CDR3 is CASALTSGPSGYEQYF. The CDR3, as DNA: TGCGCCAGCGCTCTCACTAGCGGGCCTTCAGGCTACGAGCAGTACTTC.

In its sample, this clonotype was seen many times. The chain uses TRBV12-3 or TRBV12-4 and TRBJ2-1, with 12 bases aligning to TRBD2. The CDR3 has 14 amino acids. V lost 8 bases, J lost 5 bases, and 4 bases stayed unmatched. CDR3 sequence reads: CASGLAGLNNEQFF. The CDR3 DNA follows: TGTGCCAGCGGACTAGCGGGATTGAACAATGAGCAGTTCTTC.

The chain combines TRBV29-1 with TRBJ2-1, with D perhaps assigned TRBD1 or TRBD2 (5 bases each). The CDR3 is made up of 15 amino acids. Trimming pared 6 bases from V and 4 bases from J, leaving 19 bases between. The germline CDR1 and CDR2 sequences are SQVTM and ANQGSEA. The CDR3: CSVQTDTWGYNEQFF. CDR3 coding DNA: TGCAGCGTCCAGACGGATACCTGGGGGTACAATGAGCAGTTCTTC.

A word on this clonotype: Germline is not matched at one junction end, which may reflect a read error. The rearrangement uses TRBV5-1 and TRBJ2-7; 9 bases map to TRBD1. This CDR3 comprises 15 residues. Germline V gene data show CDR1 as SGHRS and CDR2 as YFSETQ. The CDR3 region is CTSKGVSGQGGEQYF. CDR3 DNA: TGCACCAGCAAGGGGGTTTCGGGACAGGGCGGCGAGCAGTACTTC.

This clonotype was recorded a few times. The gene calls are TRBV25-1 and TRBJ2-5; the D is unclear. The ends were cut back, 2 bases at V and 5 bases at J, with 6 bases in the middle. This CDR3 has 12 amino acids. Germline values: CDR1 MGHDK, CDR2 SYGVNS. CDR3 in amino acids: CASSETLETQYF. CDR3 nucleotides: TGTGCCAGCAGTGAAACCCTGGAGACCCAGTACTTC.

The chain carries TRBV12-3 or TRBV12-4 and TRBJ1-2; 7 bases map to TRBD1. V was pared by 6 bases and J by 4 bases, with 8 bases of the junction left unmatched. The CDR3 totals 14 residues. CDR3 region: CASSSTGWSYGYTF. The CDR3 DNA is TGTGCCAGCAGCTCGACAGGGTGGTCCTATGGCTACACCTTC.

V is TRBV7-8 and J is TRBJ1-5, with no clear D. Germline loops: CDR1 SGHVS, CDR2 FQNEAQ. Trimming stripped 1 base from V and 3 bases from J, with 7 bases between. The CDR3 is 14 residues long. CDR3 DNA: TGTGCCAGCAGCTTAGTGGGATCCAATCAGCCCCAGCATTTT. Protein: CASSLVGSNQPQHF.

This clonotype was detected only a few times. The genes are TRBV5-1 and TRBJ2-1; TRBD2 matches at 10 bases. Germline CDR1 reads SGHRS; CDR2 reads YFSETQ. After removal of 0 bases from V and 9 bases from J, the junction contained 3 bases not matched to a gene. This CDR3 has 14 amino acids. The CDR3 reads CASSLGTSGSEQFF. For the CDR3, the DNA is TGCGCCAGCAGCTTGGGGACTAGCGGTAGTGAGCAGTTCTTC.

This clonotype has ten or more counts. This sequence joins TRBV20-1 and TRBJ2-7; 8 nucleotides align to TRBD2. Germline CDR1 reads DFQATT; CDR2 reads SNEGSKA (reference sequence). CDR3 size: 16 residues. Trimming at V came to 6 bases and at J to 4 bases, leaving 17 bases not matched to a gene. CDR3 amino acids: CSAPGPMGLVGYEQYF. CDR3 DNA sequence: TGCAGTGCCCCGGGCCCAATGGGACTAGTTGGGTACGAGCAGTACTTC.